The 14 T cell receptor beta chains in this list originate from one sample, sequenced in a study of lymphopenia after photon versus proton radiotherapy. Produced via immunoSEQ multiplex PCR; TCRdb's table is partial and in-frame only. The sample includes 50,000 to 60,000 clones, around 90% of them seen just once. The sample here was peripheral blood, taken from a patient treated with photon-based radiotherapy. These receptors all stem from a middle-aged woman with cholangiocarcinoma.

The chain couples TRBV9 to TRBJ1-4; D uncertain. V lost 1 base to trimming and J lost 3 bases, with 4 bases between them. From germline, CDR1 is SGDLS and CDR2 YYNGEE. CDR3 length equals 13 residues. CDR3 in DNA: TGTGCCAGCAGCGTAAGGCCTAATGAAAAACTGTTTTTT. This sequence encodes CASSVRPNEKLFF.

J is TRBJ2-2 and V is TRBV7-2; TRBD1 or TRBD2 may be the D gene (5 bases each). V lost 1 base to trimming and J lost 4 bases, with 13 bases between them. CDR1 and CDR2 from the germline V gene are SGHTA and FQGNSA. The CDR3 contains 16 residues. The CDR3 spells CASSLVSGTLTGELFF. CDR3 sequence (DNA): TGTGCCAGCAGCTTAGTCTCCGGGACCCTCACCGGGGAGCTGTTTTTT.

The sample holds a few counts of this clone. The rearrangement joins TRBV25-1 to TRBJ1-6; D gene unclear. Germline V gene lookup returns CDR1 MGHDK and CDR2 SYGVNS. The length of the CDR3 is 13 residues. The V gene lost 3 bases and the J gene lost 7 bases, with 7 bases spanning the gap. DNA of the CDR3: TGTGCCAGCAGTGATCGGGAGAATTCACCCCTCCACTTT. This sequence encodes CASSDRENSPLHF.

The table lists this clone with a count of one. This chain links TRBV7-6 with TRBJ1-1, with D perhaps matching TRBD1 (6 bases). The CDR3 loop spans 13 amino acids. The germline V gene encodes CDR1 SGHVS and CDR2 FNYEAQ. Between the trimmed V and J ends, which lost 5 bases and 5 bases, there was a span of 12 bases. CDR3 nucleotides: TGTGCCAGCAGCACGCAGGGGAGGACTGAAGCTTTCTTT. It translates to CASSTQGRTEAFF.

As to this clone: The junction and the germline gene differ at one end; a read error may be behind it. V and J are TRBV7-7 and TRBJ1-1, with D hard to call. Per germline, CDR1 SSHAT and CDR2 FNYEAQ (reference sequence). This CDR3 has 13 residues. The CDR3: CASSFDSNTEAFF. For the CDR3, the DNA is TGTGCTAGCAGCTTTGATAGTAACACTGAAGCTTTCTTT.

V gene TRBV7-2 combines with J gene TRBJ2-2; possibly TRBD1 for D (6 bases). This CDR3 spans 18 amino acids. With 0 bases removed from V and 2 bases from J, the gap between germline ends came to 16 bases. Per the germline V gene, CDR1 is SGHTA and CDR2 is FQGNSA. The CDR3 here is CASSLAEWTDRNTGELFF. DNA for the CDR3: TGTGCCAGCAGCTTAGCGGAATGGACAGACCGTAACACCGGGGAGCTGTTTTTT.

V gene TRBV10-3 combines with J gene TRBJ2-1, with a possible D match to TRBD1 (6 bases). The germline V and J ends were trimmed by 7 bases and 5 bases, with 12 bases remaining between them. Germline V gives CDR1 ENHRY, CDR2 SYGVKD. The CDR3 has 13 amino acids. Here the CDR3 DNA reads TGTGCCATCATGCAGGGGCCTGACAATGAGCAGTTCTTC. This sequence encodes CAIMQGPDNEQFF.

This chain links TRBV5-1 with TRBJ2-7; no firm D call. The CDR3 has 13 amino acids. The V end was cut by 0 bases, the J end by 2 bases, with 6 bases between. The germline V gene encodes CDR1 SGHRS and CDR2 YFSETQ. As DNA, the CDR3 is TGCGCCAGCAGCTTGGAGCTTGCCTACGAGCAGTACTTC. This translates into CASSLELAYEQYF.

The chain has TRBV7-2 and TRBJ2-6; D is perhaps TRBD1 or TRBD2 (5 bases each). Germline V gene data show CDR1 as SGHTA and CDR2 as FQGNSA. Trimming stripped 5 bases from V and 0 bases from J, with 14 bases between. This CDR3 has 17 residues. In DNA form, the CDR3 reads TGTGCCAGCAGCCCGCCTTGGGGGTCCTCTGGGGCCAACGTCCTGACTTTC. Protein product: CASSPPWGSSGANVLTF.

DNA for the CDR3: TGTGCCTGGAGTCGGATGAGGGGTGCGAGCTCTGGAAACACCATATATTTT. This sequence encodes CAWSRMRGASSGNTIYF. The V and J genes are TRBV30 and TRBJ1-3; TRBD1 might be the D (5 bases). Germline assignment: CDR1 GTSNPN and CDR2 SVGIG (reference sequence). The CDR3 is 17 amino acids. Trimming stripped 2 bases from V and 0 bases from J, with 17 bases between.

The chain couples TRBV5-4 to TRBJ2-7, with D unclear. The CDR3 is made up of 13 amino acids. V was clipped by 4 bases and J by 3 bases, with 11 bases between them. Germline V gene sequence: CDR1 SGHNT, CDR2 YYREEE (reference sequence). The DNA of the CDR3 is TGTGCCAGCAGCCTTACGGGCTACTACGAGCAGTACTTC. It codes for CASSLTGYYEQYF.

This rearrangement joins TRBV15 to TRBJ1-1; possibly TRBD1 for D (6 bases). This CDR3 is 15 amino acids long. Trimming took off 5 bases at V and 4 bases at J, with 17 bases between the two ends. Per the germline V gene, CDR1 is LNHNV and CDR2 is YYDKDF (reference sequence). The CDR3 spells CATSRRAGEGTEAFF. The DNA of the CDR3 is TGTGCCACCAGCCGACGGGCAGGGGAAGGCACTGAAGCTTTCTTT. Looking up the rest from reference TRBV15 and TRBJ1-1 gives the full variable domain: DAMVIQNPRYQVTQFGKPVTLSCSQTLNHNVMYWYQQKSSQAPKLLFHYYDKDFNNEADTPDNFQSRRPNTSFCFLDIRSPGLGDTAMYLCATSRRAGEGTEAFFGQGTRLTVV.

The rearrangement uses TRBV5-6 and TRBJ1-6; D remains unclear. The CDR3 is made up of 15 amino acids. Germline values: CDR1 SGHDT, CDR2 YYEEEE. The V and J ends lost 0 bases and 5 bases respectively, with 9 bases between them. The CDR3, as DNA: TGTGCCAGCAGCTTGGACGGACGGAATAATTCACCCCTCCACTTT. Its translation: CASSLDGRNNSPLHF.

This clone appeared a single time. This chain connects TRBV6-1 to TRBJ2-7; D may be TRBD1 or TRBD2 (5 bases each). CDR1 is MNHNS, CDR2 SASEGT, per germline. The CDR3 runs to 13 residues. V lost 8 bases, J lost 1 base, and 12 bases lay in between. DNA for the CDR3: TGTGCCAGCGCTCTCGAGGGGTCCTACGAGCAGTACTTC. Amino acid sequence: CASALEGSYEQYF.